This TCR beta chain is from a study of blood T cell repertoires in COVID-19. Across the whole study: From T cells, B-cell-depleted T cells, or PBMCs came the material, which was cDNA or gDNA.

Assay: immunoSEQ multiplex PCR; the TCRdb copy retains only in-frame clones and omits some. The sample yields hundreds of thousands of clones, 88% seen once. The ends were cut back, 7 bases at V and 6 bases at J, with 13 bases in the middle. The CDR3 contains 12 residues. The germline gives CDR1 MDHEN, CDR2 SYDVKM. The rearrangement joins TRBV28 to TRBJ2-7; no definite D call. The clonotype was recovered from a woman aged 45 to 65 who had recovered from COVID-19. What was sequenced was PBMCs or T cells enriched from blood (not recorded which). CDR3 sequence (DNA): TGTGCCAGCACCTCCCGGGTCTCCGAGCAGTACTTC. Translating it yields CASTSRVSEQYF.